Given below is one T cell receptor beta chain in context. This sample was included in a study of technical replicates of blood from several donors. Data came from immunoSEQ multiplex PCR; TCRdb stores just in-frame clones and leaves some out. The sample carries around 97,000 clones, about 95% recorded once. The CDR3 covers 18 residues. From germline, CDR1 is SGHNT and CDR2 YYREEE (reference sequence). Unmatched junction bases numbered 7, after V lost 3 bases and J lost 0 bases. The sample taken for sequencing was T cells isolated from PBMCs. The clonotype comes from a human donor in good health. This chain connects TRBV5-4 to TRBJ2-3; 13 nucleotides align to TRBD2. The DNA for the CDR3 is TGTGCCAGCAGCTGGATGACTAGCGGGAGGTCCAGCACAGATACGCAGTATTTT. It translates to CASSWMTSGRSSTDTQYF.